This T cell receptor beta chain comes out of a study of patients and donors after allogeneic stem cell transplantation. The CDR3 has 12 amino acids. Germline loops: CDR1 ENHRY, CDR2 SYGVKD. V lost 10 bases to trimming and J lost 1 base, with 10 bases between them. TCRdb re-called the RT-PCR reads with MiXCR, one entry per CDR3 protein. The data contain about 7,600 distinct CDR3 sequences, 11% of them singletons. This clonotype was recorded a few times. The receptor was isolated from a human donor who was either an allogeneic HSCT recipient or a stem cell or donor lymphocyte infusion donor (not recorded which). It is not recorded whose cells these are; they may come from a transplant donor. The specimen sequenced was blood, either unsorted or a sorted T cell fraction (not recorded which). This chain connects TRBV10-3 to TRBJ1-1, with a possible D match to TRBD1 (5 bases). The CDR3 DNA is TGTGCCACCGGGGCACCGAACACTGAAGCTTTCTTT. Protein product: CATGAPNTEAFF.